Sequencing of this TCR beta chain was carried out in a study of shared clonotypes between healthy human individuals. Findings and caveats of the study: Estimated richness was generally greater in naive than memory subsets.

Comment on this clone: Its antigen is undetermined.

The germline gives CDR1 MDHEN, CDR2 SYDVKM. The CDR3 spans 14 residues. V was cut by 1 base and J by 4 bases, with 8 bases left in between. The authors ran the assay at deep level. The repertoire was sequenced with immunoSEQ multiplex PCR; TCRdb's copy has only in-frame clones and lacks some. The data hold some 1,100,000 clones, with 75% to 80% observed a single time. CD45RA-negative memory and CD45RA+ naive subsets were split from the CD4+ cells. V is TRBV28 and J is TRBJ1-5; D gene uncertain. The specimen sequenced was memory CD4+ T cells from PBMCs. As to subset: CD45RA-negative fraction. This TCR was sampled from a young man in good health. Some clones in this sample may be carry-over from other donors' samples. In DNA, the CDR3 is TGTGCCAGCAGTTTATTTGCGGGAAATCAGCCCCAGCATTTT. This gives the protein CASSLFAGNQPQHF.